This T cell receptor (beta chain) was documented in a study of T cell repertoires in cytomegalovirus infection. The CDR3 sequence is 15 residues long. Between the trimmed V and J ends, which lost 1 base and 5 bases, there was a span of 14 bases. Looked up from germline, CDR1 is LNHNV and CDR2 is YYDKDF (reference sequence). Turning to this clonotype: The antigen is not known.

Each CDR3 protein is one row after TCRdb ran MiXCR on the reads. The sample shows approximately 770,000 distinct CDR3 sequences, under 35% of them seen only once. The chain employs TRBV15 and TRBJ2-5; D unresolved. Sequencing used cultured CD8+ T cells from PBMCs, obtained from culture after CMV antigen stimulation. The origin of this receptor is a human donor in good health (CMV status not recorded). Some clones in this sample may be carry-over from other donors' samples. This CDR3 is CATSRGLADFETQYF. The CDR3 nucleotides are TGTGCCACCAGCAGAGGGTTGGCGGATTTCGAGACCCAGTACTTC.